Listed here are 23 T cell receptor beta chains from one sample, sequenced in a study of blood T cell repertoires in COVID-19 (dated by TCRdb to about 2020). The library relied on the immunoSEQ multiplex PCR assay. This immuneACCESS table, as held by TCRdb, lists in-frame sequences with V and J called but not all clones. Of the missing ones, under half trace to an unresolved V gene in checked studies; the others have no known cause. The sample contains roughly 70,000 clones, about 80% of them found a single time. About 4.3% of the sample is held by the ten biggest clonotypes. The sample comprised peripheral blood. The receptors originated from a woman aged 55-69 years with acute or convalescent COVID-19.

The chain is built from TRBV12-3 or TRBV12-4 and TRBJ1-1; D is undetermined. V lost 5 bases to trimming and J lost 7 bases, with 11 bases between them. This CDR3 is built from 12 residues. The CDR3 DNA reads as TGTGCCAGCAGTAGGCCTCGGGGTGAAGCTTTCTTT. This encodes CASSRPRGEAFF.

In DNA form, the CDR3 reads TGTGCCATCAGTGAGTCACACAGACCCTACGAGCAGTACTTC. Protein sequence: CAISESHRPYEQYF. The chain recombines TRBV10-3 with TRBJ2-7; no reliable D call. Looked up from germline, CDR1 is ENHRY and CDR2 is SYGVKD. Trimming left V 0 bases short and J 2 bases short, with 8 bases between. There are 14 residues in the CDR3.

The chain has TRBV11-2 and TRBJ2-1, with D perhaps TRBD2 (6 bases). In germline, CDR1 is SGHAT, CDR2 FQNNGV. The CDR3 extends over 17 amino acids. With 2 bases removed from V and 7 bases from J, the gap between germline ends came to 21 bases. CDR3 region: CASSLRMTGGGNNEQFF. The CDR3 bases are TGTGCCAGCAGCTTAAGGATGACCGGGGGAGGTAATAATGAGCAGTTCTTC.

The CDR3 loop is CASSLASGMNTEAFF. The CDR3 coding sequence is TGTGCCAGCAGCTTAGCAAGCGGTATGAACACTGAAGCTTTCTTT. The chain is built from TRBV11-1 and TRBJ1-1; D is undetermined. Germline V lookup: CDR1 SGHAT, CDR2 FQDESV (reference sequence). The CDR3 runs 15 residues. Deletions cut 0 bases from V and 0 bases from J, with 8 bases between.

CDR3 loop: CASSRGTGGRGYTF. CDR3 nucleotide sequence: TGTGCCAGTAGTAGAGGGACAGGGGGACGTGGCTACACCTTC. The genes are TRBV19 and TRBJ1-2, with 11 bases fitting TRBD1. The CDR3 runs to 14 residues. With 4 bases clipped from V and 7 bases from J, the junction kept 5 bases outside the gene matches. Germline V gene data show CDR1 as LNHDA and CDR2 as SQIVND (reference sequence).

V and J are TRBV6-5 and TRBJ2-7; D perhaps matches TRBD1 (6 bases). The germline gives CDR1 MNHEY, CDR2 SVGAGI. Trimming stripped 4 bases from V and 0 bases from J, with 16 bases between. CDR3 length: 16 residues. The CDR3 sequence: CASSLRTRGFSYEQYF. In nucleotides, the CDR3 is TGTGCCAGCAGTTTGAGAACCAGGGGTTTCTCCTACGAGCAGTACTTC.

The gene calls are TRBV2 and TRBJ2-2; possible D gene TRBD1, 5 bases. Trimming pared 2 bases from V and 6 bases from J, leaving 7 bases between. There are 13 residues in the CDR3. Germline V gives CDR1 SNHLY, CDR2 FYNNEI. CDR3 nucleotides: TGTGCCAGCAGTGAAACCAGGGCCGGGGAGCTGTTTTTT. The encoded protein is CASSETRAGELFF.

The chain links TRBV19 to TRBJ1-1; D is uncertain. V shed 3 bases and J shed 0 bases, with 11 bases lying between them. Per germline, CDR1 LNHDA and CDR2 SQIVND (reference sequence). The CDR3 sequence is 15 residues long. The CDR3, as DNA: TGTGCCAGTAGTATCTTAGGCGGCATGAACACTGAAGCTTTCTTT. Protein: CASSILGGMNTEAFF.

V and J are TRBV21-1 and TRBJ1-5; the listed D gene, TRBD1, was not tested against the DNA. TRBV21-1 is shown as a pseudogene. The CDR3 is made up of 19 amino acids. The CDR3 here is CASSKADRVGADSHQPQHF. The CDR3 coding sequence is TGTGCCAGCAGCAAAGCGGACAGGGTTGGGGCGGACTCCCATCAGCCCCAGCATTTT.

This chain joins TRBV7-8 and TRBJ2-5; tentative D call: TRBD2 (7 bases). In germline, CDR1 is SGHVS, CDR2 FQNEAQ. The CDR3 extends over 13 amino acids. Trimming stripped 5 bases from V and 6 bases from J, with 13 bases between. CDR3 protein: CASSQGREQTQYF. CDR3 in DNA: TGTGCCAGCAGCCAGGGGAGGGAACAGACCCAGTACTTC.

V usage is TRBV18 and J usage is TRBJ2-7, with 9 bases identical to TRBD1. Per germline, CDR1 KGHSH and CDR2 LQKENI. There are 13 residues in the CDR3. Trimming removed 6 bases from V and 6 bases from J; junction bases left unmatched: 6. CDR3 sequence (DNA): TGTGCCAGCTCCCCAACAGGGGGCGGCGAGCAGTACTTC. Amino acids: CASSPTGGGEQYF.

The chain combines TRBV12-3 or TRBV12-4 with TRBJ1-1, with a possible D match to TRBD1 (6 bases). The V gene lost 7 bases and the J gene lost 4 bases, with 13 bases spanning the gap. The CDR3 extends over 13 amino acids. The CDR3 nucleotides are TGTGCCAGCAAGAGAAGGGGGGGCACTGAAGCTTTCTTT. As protein: CASKRRGGTEAFF.

Only a few counts were recorded for this clone. The gene calls are TRBV24-1 and TRBJ2-1; the D gene is possibly TRBD2 (5 bases). CDR1 and CDR2 from the germline V gene are KGHDR and SFDVKD. The CDR3 has 12 residues. Trimming pared 5 bases from V and 7 bases from J, leaving 8 bases between. The CDR3 nucleotides read TGTGCCACCAGTGGCCTAGCAAATGAGCAGTTCTTC. Translating gives CATSGLANEQFF.

The genes are TRBV5-6 and TRBJ1-1; 7 bases agree with TRBD1. With 6 bases clipped from V and 1 base from J, the junction kept 12 bases outside the gene matches. The CDR3 has 16 amino acids. Germline-derived CDR1 and CDR2 are SGHDT and YYEEEE. The CDR3 nucleotides read TGTGCCAGCAACTCGGAGGGTAGGGGGCGGAACACTGAAGCTTTCTTT. Its protein product is CASNSEGRGRNTEAFF.

The genes are TRBV6-5 and TRBJ1-1; 7 nucleotides match TRBD1. The ends lost 5 bases at V and 3 bases at J; junction bases unmatched: 6. Germline V gives CDR1 MNHEY, CDR2 SVGAGI. CDR3 size: 14 residues. In nucleotides, the CDR3 is TGTGCCAGCAGTAGTGTTACAGGGGACACTGAAGCTTTCTTT. Translating gives CASSSVTGDTEAFF.

This clone was counted once. V is TRBV5-1 and J is TRBJ2-6; D possibly corresponds to TRBD1 (6 bases). From germline, CDR1 is SGHRS and CDR2 YFSETQ. Deletions cut 0 bases from V and 4 bases from J, with 14 bases between. The CDR3 is 17 residues long. CDR3 DNA sequence: TGCGCCAGCAGCTTGGGCAGACAGGTTGAGGGGGCCAACGTCCTGACTTTC. Amino acids: CASSLGRQVEGANVLTF.

The rearrangement joins TRBV25-1 to TRBJ2-3; TRBD1 matches at 7 bases. After removal of 10 bases from V and 3 bases from J, the junction contained 10 bases not matched to a gene. Per the germline V gene, CDR1 is MGHDK and CDR2 is SYGVNS. This CDR3 region has 14 residues. The CDR3 sequence: CANSTGPSTDTQYF. As DNA, the CDR3 is TGTGCCAACTCGACAGGGCCTAGTACAGATACGCAGTATTTT.

The chain uses TRBV6-4 and TRBJ1-2; D may be TRBD1 (6 bases). This CDR3 region has 13 residues. Germline-derived CDR1 and CDR2 are MRHNA and SNTAGT. The ends were cut back, 6 bases at V and 7 bases at J, with 15 bases in the middle. DNA of the CDR3: TGTGCCAGCAGCCCGACAGGCGGGTCTGGCTACACCTTC. Its protein is CASSPTGGSGYTF.

The chain links TRBV7-2 to TRBJ1-2, with D perhaps matching TRBD1 (6 bases). The germline gives CDR1 SGHTA, CDR2 FQGNSA. The CDR3 loop spans 14 amino acids. V was pared by 6 bases and J by 4 bases, with 15 bases between. In DNA, the CDR3 is TGTGCCAGCAGTCCCTCCGGGACATCCTATGGCTACACCTTC. It is translated as CASSPSGTSYGYTF.

This clone was detected only once. The chain employs TRBV6-1 and TRBJ1-3; D is ambiguous. V lost 2 bases and J lost 7, with 9 bases in between. The CDR3 is 13 residues long. CDR1 is MNHNS and CDR2 is SASEGT in the germline V gene. Here the CDR3 DNA reads TGTGCCAGCAGTGAAATTGGAGGGAACACCATATATTTT. Its translation is CASSEIGGNTIYF.

The V gene is TRBV7-9, the J gene TRBJ2-7; 7 nucleotides align to TRBD1. Germline V gene sequence: CDR1 SEHNR, CDR2 FQNEAQ (reference sequence). CDR3 length: 14 residues. The V and J ends lost 7 bases and 0 bases, in that order; junction bases with no gene match: 6. The CDR3 DNA follows: TGTGCCAGCACCGGACAGGTGGGCTCCTACGAGCAGTACTTC. Protein sequence: CASTGQVGSYEQYF.

The DNA for the CDR3 is TGTGCCAGCAGCCCTGAACAGGGGGCGCGGAACACCATATATTTT. Amino acid sequence: CASSPEQGARNTIYF. The chain couples TRBV3-1 (or the pseudogene TRBV3-2) to TRBJ1-3; TRBD1 matches at 9 bases. With V trimmed by 4 bases and J by 7 bases, 8 bases remained unmatched. Germline assignment: CDR1 LGHDT and CDR2 YNNKEL (reference sequence). The CDR3 has 15 amino acids.

This clone was recorded once. The rearrangement joins TRBV6-6 to TRBJ1-1, with a weak D call TRBD1 (6 bases). The CDR3 loop spans 13 amino acids. CDR1 and CDR2 from the germline V gene are MNHNY and SVGAGI (reference sequence). V gave up 2 bases and J gave up 7 bases, with 11 bases separating them. The CDR3 bases are TGTGCCAGCAGTTACGAAGGGACACATGAAGCTTTCTTT. Its protein product is CASSYEGTHEAFF.